This T cell receptor (beta chain) was sequenced during a study of blood T cell repertoires in COVID-19. Overall study: PBMCs, B-cell-depleted T cells, or T cells provided the cDNA or gDNA that made up the material.

The CDR3 runs to 16 residues. Trimming removed 0 bases from V and 3 bases from J, with 12 bases in between. Germline CDR1 SGHRS, CDR2 YFSETQ. The repertoire was sequenced with immunoSEQ multiplex PCR; TCRdb's copy has only in-frame clones and lacks some. The profile shows about 71,000 clones, about 85% of them singletons. The sample was peripheral blood. This receptor was taken from a man at least 80 years old with acute or convalescent COVID-19. The chain carries TRBV5-1 and TRBJ2-2, with D uncertain. CDR3 amino acids: CASSLDPQLHTGELFF. CDR3 DNA: TGCGCCAGCAGCTTGGACCCACAGCTCCACACCGGGGAGCTGTTTTTT. Full variable domain (rest looked up from reference TRBV5-1 and TRBJ2-2): KAGVTQTPRYLIKTRGQQVTLSCSPISGHRSVSWYQQTPGQGLQFLFEYFSETQRNKGNFPGRFSGRQFSNSRSEMNVSTLELGDSALYLCASSLDPQLHTGELFFGEGSRLTVL.